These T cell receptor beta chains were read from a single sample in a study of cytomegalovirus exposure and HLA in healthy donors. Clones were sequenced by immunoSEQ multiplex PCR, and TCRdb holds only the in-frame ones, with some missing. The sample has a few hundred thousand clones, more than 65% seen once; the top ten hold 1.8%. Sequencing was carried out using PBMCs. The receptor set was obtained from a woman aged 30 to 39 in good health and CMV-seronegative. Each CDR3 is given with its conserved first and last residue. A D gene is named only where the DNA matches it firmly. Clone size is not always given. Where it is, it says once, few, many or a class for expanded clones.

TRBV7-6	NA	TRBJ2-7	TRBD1	CASSFQTGTGVDEQYF	TGTGCCAGCAGCTTTCAAACCGGGACAGGGGTCGACGAGCAGTACTTC
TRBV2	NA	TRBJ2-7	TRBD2	CASSSGLAGLEQYF	TGTGCCAGCAGCTCGGGACTAGCGGGGCTCGAGCAGTACTTC
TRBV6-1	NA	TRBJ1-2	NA	CASNPGSHYGYTF	TGTGCCAGCAATCCGGGGTCTCACTATGGCTACACCTTC
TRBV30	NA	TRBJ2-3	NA	CAWRGEAFTDTQYF	TGTGCCTGGAGGGGGGAGGCCTTCACAGATACGCAGTATTTT
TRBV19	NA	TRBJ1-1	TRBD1	CASSIGQGLKDTEAFF	TGTGCCAGTAGTATTGGACAGGGGCTAAAAGACACTGAAGCTTTCTTT
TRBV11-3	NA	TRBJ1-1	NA	CASRGSQGTNTEAFF	TGTGCCAGCAGGGGTTCACAGGGTACAAACACTGAAGCTTTCTTT
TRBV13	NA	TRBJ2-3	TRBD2	CASSLIAGATDTQYF	TGTGCCAGCAGCTTAATAGCGGGAGCCACAGATACGCAGTATTTT
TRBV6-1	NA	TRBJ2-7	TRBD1	CASSEVGTGGYEQYF	TGTGCCAGCAGTGAAGTCGGGACAGGGGGCTACGAGCAGTACTTC
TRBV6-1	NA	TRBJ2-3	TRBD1	CASSEAPGQGDDTQYF	TGTGCCAGCAGTGAAGCCCCGGGACAGGGTGATGATACGCAGTATTTT
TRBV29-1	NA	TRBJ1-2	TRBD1	CSVDQGAADGYTF	TGCAGCGTTGATCAGGGGGCCGCAGATGGCTACACCTTC
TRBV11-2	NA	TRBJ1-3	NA	CASSPGDEGNTIYF	TGTGCCAGCAGCCCGGGGGACGAGGGAAACACCATATATTTT
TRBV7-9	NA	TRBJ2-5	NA	CASSREGKETQYF	TGTGCCAGCAGCCGGGAAGGGAAAGAGACCCAGTACTTC
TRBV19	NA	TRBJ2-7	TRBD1	CASSPNRDSLYEQYF	TGTGCCAGTAGTCCTAACCGGGACAGCCTCTACGAGCAGTACTTC
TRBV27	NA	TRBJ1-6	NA	CASHRVETYNSPLHF	TGTGCCAGCCACCGGGTAGAGACCTATAATTCACCCCTCCACTTT
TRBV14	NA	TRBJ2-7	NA	CASSQDSGLALYEQYF	TGTGCCAGCAGCCAAGATAGCGGTCTAGCGCTCTACGAGCAGTACTTC
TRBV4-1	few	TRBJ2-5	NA	CASSQEGSAGSLETQYF	TGCGCCAGCAGCCAAGAAGGTTCGGCAGGGTCGCTGGAGACCCAGTACTTC
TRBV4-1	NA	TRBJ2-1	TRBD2	CASSQVAGAYNEQFF	TGCGCCAGCAGCCAAGTAGCGGGAGCTTACAATGAGCAGTTCTTC
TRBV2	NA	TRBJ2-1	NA	CASLDWSSYNEQFF	TGTGCCTCTCTGGACTGGAGCTCCTACAATGAGCAGTTCTTC
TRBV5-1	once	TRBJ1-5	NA	CASSLTGPGGNQPQHF	TGCGCCAGCAGCTTAACAGGCCCTGGCGGCAATCAGCCCCAGCATTTT
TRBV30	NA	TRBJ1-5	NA	CAWSVGQLNQPQHF	TGTGCCTGGAGTGTTGGGCAGCTCAATCAGCCCCAGCATTTT
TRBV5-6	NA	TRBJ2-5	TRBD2	CASSRRLAGETQYF	TGTGCCAGCAGCCGTAGACTAGCGGGAGAGACCCAGTACTTC
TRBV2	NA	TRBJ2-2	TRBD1	CASRGQEHTGELFF	TGTGCCAGCCGGGGACAGGAGCACACCGGGGAGCTGTTTTTT
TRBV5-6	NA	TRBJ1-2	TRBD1	CASTTPRGQSIYGYTF	TGTGCCAGCACCACCCCTAGGGGACAGAGCATCTATGGCTACACCTTC
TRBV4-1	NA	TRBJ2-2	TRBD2	CASSQVGLAGRAGELFF	TGCGCCAGCAGCCAAGTGGGACTAGCGGGAAGGGCCGGGGAGCTGTTTTTT
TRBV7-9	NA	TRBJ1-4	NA	CASSFTGSEEKLFF	TGTGCCAGCAGCTTCACAGGGTCGGAGGAAAAACTGTTTTTT
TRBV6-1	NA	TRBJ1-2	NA	CASSVRDTANYGYTF	TGTGCCAGCAGTGTCCGGGACACTGCTAACTATGGCTACACCTTC
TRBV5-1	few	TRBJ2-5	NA	CASRYDWYQETQYF	TGCGCCAGCAGGTATGACTGGTACCAAGAGACCCAGTACTTC
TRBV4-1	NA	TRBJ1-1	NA	CASSRRSGTEAFF	TGCGCCAGCTCCAGACGATCGGGAACTGAAGCTTTCTTT
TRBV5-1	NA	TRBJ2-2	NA	CASSAALVGELFF	TGCGCCAGCAGCGCGGCCCTGGTCGGGGAGCTGTTTTTT
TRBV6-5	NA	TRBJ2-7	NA	CASSADRIYEQYF	TGTGCCAGCAGCGCTGACAGAATCTACGAGCAGTACTTC
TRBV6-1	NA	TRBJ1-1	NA	CASSEVQGRTEAFF	TGTGCCAGCAGTGAAGTGCAGGGAAGGACTGAAGCTTTCTTT
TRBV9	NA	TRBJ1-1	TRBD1	CASSVDGTGITEAFF	TGTGCCAGCAGCGTAGACGGGACAGGGATTACTGAAGCTTTCTTT
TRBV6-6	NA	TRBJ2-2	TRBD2	CSTGTSSNTGELFF	TGTTCTACCGGGACTAGTAGTAACACCGGGGAGCTGTTTTTT
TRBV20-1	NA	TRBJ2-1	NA	CSASPEHEQFF	TGCAGTGCTAGTCCCGAGCATGAGCAGTTCTTC
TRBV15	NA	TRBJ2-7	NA	CATSSRHPRSYEQYF	TGTGCCACCAGCAGCAGACATCCGCGATCCTACGAGCAGTACTTC
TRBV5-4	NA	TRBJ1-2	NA	CASTKGATNYGYTF	TGTGCCAGCACCAAAGGGGCCACCAACTATGGCTACACCTTC
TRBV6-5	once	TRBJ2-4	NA	CASSRGSKNIQYF	TGTGCCAGCAGCAGGGGATCTAAAAACATTCAGTACTTC
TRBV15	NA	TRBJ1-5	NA	CATSRTVGNQPQHF	TGTGCCACCAGCAGGACAGTAGGCAATCAGCCCCAGCATTTT
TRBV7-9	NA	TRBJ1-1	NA	CASSLGGGKTEAFF	TGTGCCAGCAGCTTAGGCGGGGGGAAAACTGAAGCTTTCTTT
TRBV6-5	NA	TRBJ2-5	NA	CASSYSSGGGETQYF	TGTGCCAGCAGTTACTCTTCCGGGGGAGGAGAGACCCAGTACTTC
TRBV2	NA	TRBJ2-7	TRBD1	CASSEGTGGSQIYEQYF	TGTGCCAGCAGTGAAGGCACAGGGGGCTCTCAGATATACGAGCAGTACTTC
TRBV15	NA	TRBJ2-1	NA	CATSTGGNEQFF	TGTGCCACCAGCACAGGGGGGAATGAGCAGTTCTTC
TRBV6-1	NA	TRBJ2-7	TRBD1	CASSEGRTGSFRSSYEQYF	TGTGCCAGCAGTGAAGGTCGGACAGGGTCATTTAGGAGCTCCTACGAGCAGTACTTC
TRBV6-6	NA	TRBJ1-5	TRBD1	CASSWDRASNQPQHF	TGTGCCAGCAGTTGGGACAGGGCGAGCAATCAGCCCCAGCATTTT
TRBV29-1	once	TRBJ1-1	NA	CSVGENTEAFF	TGCAGCGTGGGAGAGAACACTGAAGCTTTCTTT